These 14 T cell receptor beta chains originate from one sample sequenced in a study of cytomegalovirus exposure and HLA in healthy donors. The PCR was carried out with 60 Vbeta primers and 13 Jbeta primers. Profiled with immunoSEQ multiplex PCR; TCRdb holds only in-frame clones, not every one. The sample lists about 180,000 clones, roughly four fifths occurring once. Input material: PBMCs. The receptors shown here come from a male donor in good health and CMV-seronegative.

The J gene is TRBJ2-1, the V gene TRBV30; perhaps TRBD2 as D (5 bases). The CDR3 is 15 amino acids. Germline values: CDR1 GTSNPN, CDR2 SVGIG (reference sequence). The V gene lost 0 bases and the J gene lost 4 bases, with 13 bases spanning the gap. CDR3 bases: TGTGCCTGGAGTGTACCAGCGACGGGGTACAATGAGCAGTTCTTC. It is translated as CAWSVPATGYNEQFF. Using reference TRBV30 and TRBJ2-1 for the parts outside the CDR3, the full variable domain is SQTIHQWPATLVQPVGSPLSLECTVEGTSNPNLYWYRQAAGRGLQLLFYSVGIGQISSEVPQNLSASRPQDRQFILSSKKLLLSDSGFYLCAWSVPATGYNEQFFGPGTRLTVL.

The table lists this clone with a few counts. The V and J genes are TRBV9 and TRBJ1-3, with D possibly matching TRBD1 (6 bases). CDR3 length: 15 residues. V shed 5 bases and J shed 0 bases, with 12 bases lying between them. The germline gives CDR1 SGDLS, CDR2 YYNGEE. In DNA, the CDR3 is TGTGCCAGCAGACCCCGGGACAACTCTGGAAACACCATATATTTT. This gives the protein CASRPRDNSGNTIYF.

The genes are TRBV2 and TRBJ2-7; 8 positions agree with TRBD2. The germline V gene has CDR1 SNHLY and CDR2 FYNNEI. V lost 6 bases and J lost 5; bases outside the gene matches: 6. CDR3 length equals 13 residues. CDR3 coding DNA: TGTGCCAGCAGGACCCTGGGACTAGACGAGCAGTACTTC. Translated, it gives CASRTLGLDEQYF. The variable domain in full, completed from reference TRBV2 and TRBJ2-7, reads EPEVTQTPSHQVTQMGQEVILRCVPISNHLYFYWYRQILGQKVEFLVSFYNNEISEKSEIFDDQFSVERPDGSNFTLKIRSTKLEDSAMYFCASRTLGLDEQYFGPGTRLTVT.

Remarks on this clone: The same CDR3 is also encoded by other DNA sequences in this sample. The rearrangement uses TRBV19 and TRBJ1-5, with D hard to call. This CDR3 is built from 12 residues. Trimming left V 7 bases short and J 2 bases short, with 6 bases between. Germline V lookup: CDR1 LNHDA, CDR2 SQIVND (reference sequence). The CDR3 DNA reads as TGTGCCAGTACCCTCGGCAATCAGCCCCAGCATTTT. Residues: CASTLGNQPQHF.

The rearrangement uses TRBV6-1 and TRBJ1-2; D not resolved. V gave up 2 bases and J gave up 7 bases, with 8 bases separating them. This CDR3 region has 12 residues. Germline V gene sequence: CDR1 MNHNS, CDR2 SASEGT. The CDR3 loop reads CASSENQVGYTF. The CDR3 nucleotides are TGTGCCAGCAGTGAAAACCAGGTTGGCTACACCTTC.

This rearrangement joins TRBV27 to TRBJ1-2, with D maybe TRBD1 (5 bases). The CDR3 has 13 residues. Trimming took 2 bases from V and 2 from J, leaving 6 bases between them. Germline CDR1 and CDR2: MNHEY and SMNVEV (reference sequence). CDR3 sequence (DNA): TGTGCCAGCAGTTTAGCAGGGAACTATGGCTACACCTTC. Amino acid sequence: CASSLAGNYGYTF.

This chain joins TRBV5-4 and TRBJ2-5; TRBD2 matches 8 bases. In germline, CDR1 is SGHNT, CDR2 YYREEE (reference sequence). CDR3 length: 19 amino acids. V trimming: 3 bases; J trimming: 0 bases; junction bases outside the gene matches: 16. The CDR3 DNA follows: TGTGCCAGCAGCTCCCCATTAGCAACCCGGGGGGGGTACCAAGAGACCCAGTACTTC. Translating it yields CASSSPLATRGGYQETQYF.

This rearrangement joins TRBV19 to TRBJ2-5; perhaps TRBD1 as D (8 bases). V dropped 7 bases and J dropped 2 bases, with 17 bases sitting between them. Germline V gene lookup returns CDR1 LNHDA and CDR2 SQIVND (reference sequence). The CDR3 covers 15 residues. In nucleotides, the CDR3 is TGTGCCAGTACCAGGACAGGGAGGGGTCAAGAGACCCAGTACTTC. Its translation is CASTRTGRGQETQYF.

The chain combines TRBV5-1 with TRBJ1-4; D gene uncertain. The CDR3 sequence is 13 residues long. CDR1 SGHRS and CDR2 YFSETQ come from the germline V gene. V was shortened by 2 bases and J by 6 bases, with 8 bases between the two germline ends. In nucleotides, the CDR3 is TGCGCCAGCAGCTTATCGGCGGATGAAAAACTGTTTTTT. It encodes CASSLSADEKLFF.

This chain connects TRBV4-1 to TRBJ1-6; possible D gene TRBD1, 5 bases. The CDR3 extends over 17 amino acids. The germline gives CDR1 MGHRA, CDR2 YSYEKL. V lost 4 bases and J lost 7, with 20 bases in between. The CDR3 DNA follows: TGCGCCAGCAGCCCCCGGCCGTACAGGACGAGAAATTCACCCCTCCACTTT. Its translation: CASSPRPYRTRNSPLHF.

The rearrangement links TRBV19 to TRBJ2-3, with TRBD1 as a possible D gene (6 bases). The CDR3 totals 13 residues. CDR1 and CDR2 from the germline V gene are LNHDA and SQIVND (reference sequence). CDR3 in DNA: TGTGCGTTGAAGGACAGATCCACAGATACGCAGTATTTT. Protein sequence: CALKDRSTDTQYF.

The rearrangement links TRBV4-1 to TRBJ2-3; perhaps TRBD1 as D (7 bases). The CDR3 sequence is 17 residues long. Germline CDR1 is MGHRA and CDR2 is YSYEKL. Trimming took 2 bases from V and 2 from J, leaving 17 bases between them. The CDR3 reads CASSQKGGQTFTDTQYF. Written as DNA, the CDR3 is TGCGCCAGCAGCCAAAAGGGGGGACAGACGTTCACAGATACGCAGTATTTT.

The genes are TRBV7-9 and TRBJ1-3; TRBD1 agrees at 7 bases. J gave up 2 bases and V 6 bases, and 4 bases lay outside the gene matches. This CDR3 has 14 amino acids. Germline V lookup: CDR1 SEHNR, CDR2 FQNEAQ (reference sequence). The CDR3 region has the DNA TGTGCCAGCAGGCCGGGACAGACTGGAAACACCATATATTTT. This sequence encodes CASRPGQTGNTIYF.

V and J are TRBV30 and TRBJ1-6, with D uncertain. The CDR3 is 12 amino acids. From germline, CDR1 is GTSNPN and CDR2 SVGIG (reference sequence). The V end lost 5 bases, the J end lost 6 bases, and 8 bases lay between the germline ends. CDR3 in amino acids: CAWGEFNSPLHF. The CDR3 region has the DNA TGTGCCTGGGGGGAGTTTAATTCACCCCTCCACTTT.